Following are 31 T cell receptor beta chains from one sample sequenced in a study of cytomegalovirus exposure and HLA in healthy donors. In the PCR, 60 Vbeta and 13 Jbeta primers were used. Method: immunoSEQ multiplex PCR; TCRdb's copy keeps in-frame clones and lacks some. The table has 100,000 to 150,000 clones, more than 55% seen once; the top ten hold 1.5%. Material for sequencing was PBMCs. The receptors originated from a man younger than 35 in good health and CMV-seronegative.

CDR3 DNA sequence: TGTGCCAGCAGTTTCAGCCAGGGGACGAGCAATCAGCCCCAGCATTTT. Translated: CASSFSQGTSNQPQHF. V and J are TRBV28 and TRBJ1-5, with D perhaps TRBD1 (6 bases). Germline V gene sequence: CDR1 MDHEN, CDR2 SYDVKM. V gave up 3 bases and J gave up 1 base, with 13 bases separating them. This CDR3 region has 16 residues.

This clone was detected a few times. This sequence joins TRBV5-6 and TRBJ2-1; the D is unclear. Germline V gives CDR1 SGHDT, CDR2 YYEEEE. The CDR3 has 12 residues. V shed 5 bases and J shed 7 bases, with 10 bases lying between them. CDR3 nucleotide sequence: TGTGCCAGCAGTTCGACTGGGAATGAGCAGTTCTTC. Its protein product is CASSSTGNEQFF.

This clone has more than one count but fewer than ten. J is TRBJ2-7 and V is TRBV30; D call uncertain. V gave up 1 base and J gave up 3 bases, with 7 bases separating them. CDR1 and CDR2 (germline): GTSNPN, SVGIG (reference sequence). The CDR3 totals 12 residues. This CDR3 reads CAWSGSNYEQYF. In nucleotides, the CDR3 is TGTGCCTGGAGTGGGAGCAACTACGAGCAGTACTTC.

The chain employs TRBV6-1 and TRBJ2-3, with 13 bases matching TRBD2. V lost 2 bases to trimming and J lost 4 bases; unmatched junction nucleotides: 3. CDR3 length: 16 residues. The V gene's germline CDR1 is MNHNS and CDR2 SASEGT. This CDR3 reads CASSETSGGAADTQYF. In DNA, the CDR3 is TGTGCCAGCAGTGAAACTAGCGGGGGGGCCGCAGATACGCAGTATTTT.

V and J are TRBV10-2 and TRBJ1-1; possible D gene TRBD1, 6 bases. CDR1 WSHSY and CDR2 SAAADI come from the germline V gene. V shed 4 bases and J shed 3 bases, with 9 bases lying between them. There are 13 residues in the CDR3. The CDR3 sequence is CASSAKGDTEAFF. The DNA of the CDR3 is TGCGCCAGCAGTGCTAAGGGGGACACTGAAGCTTTCTTT.

The CDR3 here is CSVEGLTGGRGFQYF. CDR3 coding DNA: TGCAGCGTTGAGGGCTTGACAGGGGGCCGAGGGTTCCAGTACTTC. The V call is TRBV29-1, the J call TRBJ2-5; the match to TRBD1 covers 10 bases. Trimming cost V 3 bases and J 10 bases; bases outside gene matches: 14. The CDR3 loop spans 15 amino acids. The V gene's germline CDR1 is SQVTM and CDR2 ANQGSEA.

This clone was found a few times. V gene TRBV25-1 combines with J gene TRBJ2-1; 14 bases match TRBD2. With V trimmed by 5 bases and J by 7 bases, 4 bases remained unmatched. CDR3 size: 15 residues. Germline V CDR1 and CDR2: MGHDK, SYGVNS. The CDR3 DNA follows: TGTGCCAGCAGTACCGGGACTAGCGGGGGAAATGAGCAGTTCTTC. This translates into CASSTGTSGGNEQFF.

The chain uses TRBV19 and TRBJ1-1, with 9 bases that match TRBD1. The V gene end was trimmed by 6 bases and the J gene end by 5 bases; junction bases not matched to a gene: 4. The CDR3 totals 13 residues. Germline CDR1 LNHDA, CDR2 SQIVND (reference sequence). The CDR3 is CASRTGGKTEAFF. The CDR3 coding sequence is TGTGCCAGTAGGACAGGGGGGAAGACTGAAGCTTTCTTT. Full variable domain (outside the CDR3, taken from reference TRBV19 and TRBJ1-1): DGGITQSPKYLFRKEGQNVTLSCEQNLNHDAMYWYRQDPGQGLRLIYYSQIVNDFQKGDIAEGYSVSREKKESFPLTVTSAQKNPTAFYLCASRTGGKTEAFFGQGTRLTVV.

The gene calls are TRBV5-4 and TRBJ2-1, with 9 bases matching TRBD2. Looked up from germline, CDR1 is SGHNT and CDR2 is YYREEE (reference sequence). This CDR3 region has 16 residues. After removal of 5 bases from V and 4 bases from J, the junction contained 10 bases not matched to a gene. The CDR3 bases are TGTGCCAGCAGTTTTGGATGGCGGGAGGGATACAATGAGCAGTTCTTC. Residues: CASSFGWREGYNEQFF.

This chain connects TRBV5-1 to TRBJ2-1; 9 bases are a match to TRBD2. The trim removed 4 bases at V and 9 bases at J, leaving 8 bases unmatched. This CDR3 is built from 14 residues. Germline loops: CDR1 SGHRS, CDR2 YFSETQ. CDR3 protein: CASSPGTSSGEQFF. In DNA form, the CDR3 reads TGCGCCAGCAGCCCCGGGACTAGCTCCGGTGAGCAGTTCTTC. The whole variable domain, filled in from reference TRBV5-1 and TRBJ2-1, reads KAGVTQTPRYLIKTRGQQVTLSCSPISGHRSVSWYQQTPGQGLQFLFEYFSETQRNKGNFPGRFSGRQFSNSRSEMNVSTLELGDSALYLCASSPGTSSGEQFFGPGTRLTVL.

This clone has a single count. CDR3 bases: TGTGCCAGCAGCGAACGTGACAGGCATGGCTACACCTTC. Protein product: CASSERDRHGYTF. The chain joins TRBV6-5 to TRBJ1-2; D is possibly TRBD1 (6 bases). V lost 6 bases, J lost 6 bases, and 14 bases lay in between. CDR1 is MNHEY and CDR2 is SVGAGI in the germline V gene. The CDR3 extends over 13 amino acids.

The gene calls are TRBV6-1 and TRBJ2-3; possibly TRBD2 for D (7 bases). Looked up from germline, CDR1 is MNHNS and CDR2 is SASEGT. The CDR3 is made up of 12 amino acids. The germline V and J ends were trimmed by 6 bases and 8 bases, with 12 bases remaining between them. The CDR3: CASSGGGGTQYF. DNA of the CDR3: TGTGCCAGCAGCGGGGGCGGGGGTACGCAGTATTTT.

This clone occurred once. The chain joins TRBV28 to TRBJ1-2; TRBD1 agrees at 9 bases. V was pared by 10 bases and J by 7 bases, with 7 bases of the junction left unmatched. There are 12 residues in the CDR3. The V gene's germline CDR1 is MDHEN and CDR2 SYDVKM. The CDR3 sequence is CATITGGCGYTF. The CDR3 region has the DNA TGTGCCACCATCACAGGGGGCTGTGGCTACACCTTC.

The chain combines TRBV7-9 with TRBJ2-4, with TRBD1 matching 9 bases. Trimming at V came to 6 bases and at J to 7 bases, leaving 7 bases not matched to a gene. Germline V gene lookup returns CDR1 SEHNR and CDR2 FQNEAQ (reference sequence). The CDR3 is 14 residues long. The CDR3 spells CASSSRTGANIQYF. The CDR3 coding sequence is TGTGCCAGCAGTTCACGGACAGGGGCGAACATTCAGTACTTC.

The V and J genes are TRBV13 and TRBJ2-7, with a tentative D call TRBD2 (5 bases). The CDR3 is 13 residues long. V was cut by 4 bases and J by 2 bases, with 9 bases left in between. Germline V gene sequence: CDR1 PRHDT, CDR2 FYEKMQ (reference sequence). CDR3 loop: CASSSKEAYEQYF. CDR3 nucleotide sequence: TGTGCCAGCAGCTCCAAGGAGGCCTACGAGCAGTACTTC.

V usage is TRBV7-9 and J usage is TRBJ1-3, with D maybe TRBD1 (6 bases). Germline CDR1 is SEHNR and CDR2 is FQNEAQ (reference sequence). V was shortened by 0 bases and J by 4 bases, with 10 bases between the two germline ends. CDR3 size: 15 residues. As DNA, the CDR3 is TGTGCCAGCAGCTTAGCGGGGGCGACGGGAAACACCATATATTTT. This gives the protein CASSLAGATGNTIYF.

The rearrangement joins TRBV9 to TRBJ1-3; D is ambiguous. This CDR3 is built from 15 residues. Trimming shortened V by 1 base and J by 1 base, and 9 bases separated the two germline ends. The germline gives CDR1 SGDLS, CDR2 YYNGEE. Here the CDR3 DNA reads TGTGCCAGCAGCGTAAACACTAATTCTGGAAACACCATATATTTT. Encoded protein: CASSVNTNSGNTIYF.

The chain recombines TRBV28 with TRBJ2-7, with 7 bases identical to TRBD1. Unmatched junction bases numbered 4, after V lost 3 bases and J lost 2 bases. Germline V gene lookup returns CDR1 MDHEN and CDR2 SYDVKM. The CDR3 consists of 14 residues. The CDR3 bases are TGTGCCAGCAGTTTGAGGACAGGAACCTACGAGCAGTACTTC. This gives the protein CASSLRTGTYEQYF.

This chain uses TRBV5-4 with TRBJ1-1, with TRBD1 matching over 7 bases. Germline V gene sequence: CDR1 SGHNT, CDR2 YYREEE (reference sequence). The V gene end was trimmed by 4 bases and the J gene end by 3 bases; junction bases not matched to a gene: 9. This CDR3 is built from 15 residues. This CDR3 is CASSNRTGAHTEAFF. CDR3 DNA sequence: TGTGCCAGCAGCAATAGGACAGGTGCACACACTGAAGCTTTCTTT. Complete variable domain (other parts from reference TRBV5-4 and TRBJ1-1): ETGVTQSPTHLIKTRGQQVTLRCSSQSGHNTVSWYQQALGQGPQFIFQYYREEENGRGNFPPRFSGLQFPNYSSELNVNALELDDSALYLCASSNRTGAHTEAFFGQGTRLTVV.

The chain carries TRBV19 and TRBJ1-2; D ambiguous. The CDR3 is made up of 13 amino acids. Germline CDR1 LNHDA, CDR2 SQIVND (reference sequence). V was clipped by 10 bases and J by 4 bases, with 16 bases between them. The CDR3 region is CATRSGLGYGYTF. In DNA, the CDR3 is TGTGCCACCCGAAGCGGACTGGGCTATGGCTACACCTTC.

The V and J genes are TRBV30 and TRBJ1-1; D is perhaps TRBD1 (6 bases). Germline-derived CDR1 and CDR2 are GTSNPN and SVGIG (reference sequence). CDR3 length: 15 residues. V was cut by 4 bases and J by 4 bases, with 19 bases left in between. The CDR3 DNA reads as TGTGCCTGGATCCCCGGGACAACGCGTGGCACTGAAGCTTTCTTT. Its protein is CAWIPGTTRGTEAFF.

This clone showed up just once. The chain links TRBV7-9 to TRBJ2-7, with TRBD2 matching over 8 bases. Germline values: CDR1 SEHNR, CDR2 FQNEAQ (reference sequence). The CDR3 loop spans 14 amino acids. V was clipped by 7 bases and J by 1 base; unmatched bases: 6. CDR3 in amino acids: CASTSGGASYEQYF. The CDR3 bases are TGTGCCAGCACCTCCGGGGGGGCTTCCTACGAGCAGTACTTC. The whole variable domain, remainder taken from reference TRBV7-9 and TRBJ2-7, is DTGVSQNPRHKITKRGQNVTFRCDPISEHNRLYWYRQTLGQGPEFLTYFQNEAQLEKSRLLSDRFSAERPKGSFSTLEIQRTEQGDSAMYLCASTSGGASYEQYFGPGTRLTVT.

V usage is TRBV19 and J usage is TRBJ2-7; the match to TRBD1 covers 7 bases. CDR1 LNHDA and CDR2 SQIVND come from the germline V gene (reference sequence). The CDR3 runs to 13 residues. Trimming took 11 bases from V and 0 from J; bases not matched to a gene: 7. The CDR3 nucleotides are TGTGCCGCAGCCCGGGACAGCTCCTACGAGCAGTACTTC. Its translation: CAAARDSSYEQYF.

The J gene is TRBJ2-1, the V gene TRBV11-2; D not resolved. Germline V gene sequence: CDR1 SGHAT, CDR2 FQNNGV. V lost 3 bases to trimming and J lost 6 bases, with 6 bases between them. The length of the CDR3 is 12 residues. For the CDR3, the DNA is TGTGCCAGCAGCTTTGTAGTCAATGAGCAGTTCTTC. Its translation is CASSFVVNEQFF. The full variable domain, with the rest looked up from reference TRBV11-2 and TRBJ2-1, is EAGVAQSPRYKIIEKRQSVAFWCNPISGHATLYWYQQILGQGPKLLIQFQNNGVVDDSQLPKDRFSAERLKGVDSTLKIQPAKLEDSAVYLCASSFVVNEQFFGPGTRLTVL.

As to this clone: One junction end disagrees with the germline gene, perhaps due to a read error. The chain employs TRBV7-9 and TRBJ1-4; 8 bases align to TRBD1. CDR1 and CDR2 (germline): SEHNR, FQNEAQ (reference sequence). The CDR3 is made up of 14 amino acids. CDR3 protein: CSSSPQGASEKLFF. DNA of the CDR3: TGTTCCAGCAGCCCGCAGGGGGCGAGTGAAAAACTGTTTTTT.

The chain uses TRBV4-2 and TRBJ2-3, with D possibly TRBD2 on 6 matching bases. Germline-derived CDR1 and CDR2 are LGHNA and YNFKEQ. The V and J ends lost 1 base and 1 base respectively, with 12 bases between them. The CDR3 consists of 16 residues. The CDR3 region is CASSQVSGRGTDTQYF. CDR3 sequence (DNA): TGTGCCAGCAGCCAAGTTAGCGGTAGGGGCACAGATACGCAGTATTTT.

A few counts support this clone. CDR3 bases: TGTGCCAGCAGGAGAGGGGGAAATTATGGAAACACCATATATTTT. This codes for CASRRGGNYGNTIYF. This chain uses TRBV28 with TRBJ1-3; D may be TRBD1 (6 bases). V was pared by 6 bases and J by 3 bases, with 15 bases between. The CDR3 extends over 15 amino acids. Per germline, CDR1 MDHEN and CDR2 SYDVKM. The variable domain in full, completed from reference TRBV28 and TRBJ1-3, reads DVKVTQSSRYLVKRTGEKVFLECVQDMDHENMFWYRQDPGLGLRLIYFSYDVKMKEKGDIPEGYSVSREKKERFSLILESASTNQTSMYLCASRRGGNYGNTIYFGEGSWLTVV.

This clone was seen only a few times. J is TRBJ2-7 and V is TRBV28; 9 nucleotides align to TRBD1. CDR3 length: 16 residues. Germline trimming cut 7 bases from V and 0 bases from J; bases unmatched to any gene: 10. CDR1 MDHEN and CDR2 SYDVKM come from the germline V gene. CDR3 sequence: CASTRGGQGPSYEQYF. The CDR3 DNA follows: TGTGCCAGCACTAGGGGGGGACAGGGTCCCTCCTACGAGCAGTACTTC.

The chain links TRBV27 to TRBJ2-7; D might be TRBD2 (7 bases). Germline CDR1 is MNHEY and CDR2 is SMNVEV (reference sequence). V lost 5 bases to trimming and J lost 11 bases, with 22 bases between them. The CDR3 loop spans 14 amino acids. DNA for the CDR3: TGTGCCAGCAGTCCTGAATGGGGGGGGCGCGTAGAGTACTTC. This gives the protein CASSPEWGGRVEYF.

DNA for the CDR3: TGTGCCAGCAGTGTACAGGGGCGTCGGGAGCAGTACTTC. This codes for CASSVQGRREQYF. The V gene is TRBV28, the J gene TRBJ2-7, with 7 bases lining up with TRBD1. The CDR3 totals 13 residues. Per germline, CDR1 MDHEN and CDR2 SYDVKM. Trimming at V came to 5 bases and at J to 7 bases, leaving 8 bases not matched to a gene.

The chain combines TRBV7-9 with TRBJ1-4; D is uncertain. Germline-derived CDR1 and CDR2 are SEHNR and FQNEAQ (reference sequence). The CDR3 is 13 amino acids. Trimming cost V 2 bases and J 6 bases, with 7 bases left between them. DNA of the CDR3: TGTGCCAGCAGCTTAAGCACCGATGAAAAACTGTTTTTT. The encoded protein is CASSLSTDEKLFF.